This TCR beta chain was captured in a study of radiotherapy plus CTLA-4 blockade in lung cancer. Study-level points and caveats: Early clonal dynamics of blood T cells, together with interferon-beta, were reported as the best response predictor.

Lung cancer patients with chemo-refractory metastatic non-small-cell disease were given focal radiation plus CTLA-4 blockade with ipilimumab. Assay used: immunoSEQ multiplex PCR; TCRdb lists only in-frame clones, some missing. This table holds 75,000 to 80,000 clones, around 86% found once. The CDR3 spans 12 residues. The germline CDR1 and CDR2 sequences are KGHSH and LQKENI. V dropped 4 bases and J dropped 6 bases, with 10 bases sitting between them. Notes on this clone: Antigen unknown.

The specimen comprised peripheral blood, sampled from a patient treated with radiotherapy plus ipilimumab. The V call is TRBV18, the J call TRBJ2-7; possibly TRBD2 for D (6 bases). This clonotype was sampled from a human donor with non-small cell lung cancer who had stable disease on radiotherapy plus ipilimumab. CDR3 in amino acids: CASSLRRGEQYF. In DNA form, the CDR3 reads TGTGCCAGCTCACTAAGGAGGGGCGAGCAGTACTTC.